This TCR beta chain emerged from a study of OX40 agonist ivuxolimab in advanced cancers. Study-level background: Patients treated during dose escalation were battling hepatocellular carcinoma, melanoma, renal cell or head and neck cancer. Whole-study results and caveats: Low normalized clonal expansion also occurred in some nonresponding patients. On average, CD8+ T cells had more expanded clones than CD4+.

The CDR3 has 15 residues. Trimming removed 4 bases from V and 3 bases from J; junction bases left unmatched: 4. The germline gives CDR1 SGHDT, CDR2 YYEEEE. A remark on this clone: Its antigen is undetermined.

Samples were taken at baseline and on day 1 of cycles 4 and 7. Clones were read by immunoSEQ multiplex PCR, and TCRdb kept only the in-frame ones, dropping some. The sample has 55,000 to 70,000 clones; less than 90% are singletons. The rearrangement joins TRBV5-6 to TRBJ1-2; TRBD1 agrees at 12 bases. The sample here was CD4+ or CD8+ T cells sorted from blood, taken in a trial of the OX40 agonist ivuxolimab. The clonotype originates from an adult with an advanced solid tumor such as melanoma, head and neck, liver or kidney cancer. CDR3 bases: TGTGCCAGCAGCCCGGGACAGGGGGCGCACTATGGCTACACCTTC. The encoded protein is CASSPGQGAHYGYTF.